The rows below give T cell receptor beta chains drawn from one sample of a study of blood T cell repertoires in COVID-19. Assay: immunoSEQ multiplex PCR; the TCRdb copy retains only in-frame clones and omits some. The profile shows roughly 330,000 clones, roughly 87% of them singletons. Sequenced material: PBMCs or T cells enriched from blood (not recorded which). Receptors originate from a woman younger than 45 who had recovered from COVID-19. Both conserved end residues are trimmed from each CDR3.

V	J	CDR3
TRBV28	TRBJ2-5	ASRQTGAGETQY
TRBV7-3	TRBJ2-5	ASSSTGGVTQY
TRBV5-1	TRBJ2-1	ASSLDRNEQF
TRBV19	TRBJ1-2	ASSSQGEYGYT
TRBV18	TRBJ1-2	ASSPLGGDGYT
TRBV4-1	TRBJ1-5	ASSVESGQPQH
TRBV2	TRBJ2-5	ASSEGWQEETQY
TRBV6-6	TRBJ1-1	ASSFTAYNTEAF
TRBV4-1	TRBJ2-3	ASSHRTSGVYTDTQY
TRBV9	TRBJ2-1	ASSVGGGEQF
TRBV4-1	TRBJ2-5	ASSQVSGGGETQY
TRBV5-4	TRBJ1-4	ASSPGQGSEKLF
TRBV19	TRBJ1-6	ASSIGGGAGSPLH
TRBV19	TRBJ1-2	ASSIDQGRVYGYT
TRBV7-6	TRBJ1-1	ASSLTANTEAF
TRBV28	TRBJ1-2	ASSRRDTYYGYT
TRBV10-3	TRBJ1-3	ASHWGLGQAADTIY
TRBV6-1	TRBJ1-1	ASSESPLVAF
TRBV9	TRBJ1-1	ASSVGPQVGPWTEAF
TRBV9	TRBJ1-3	ASSPRQGENTIY
TRBV30	TRBJ1-4	AWRGQGGGKLF
TRBV19	TRBJ2-3	ACNRDSTDTQY